The sequence of this TCR beta chain was determined in a study of blood T cell repertoires in COVID-19. Sequencing was performed with immunoSEQ multiplex PCR; in TCRdb, only in-frame clones are kept and a portion is missing. The sample gives over 200,000 clones, around 88% of which show up once; approximately 2.5% is in the top ten. V was clipped by 3 bases and J by 0 bases; unmatched bases: 6. Per germline, CDR1 KGHSH and CDR2 LQKENI. This CDR3 spans 16 amino acids. Sequenced sample: PBMCs or T cells enriched from blood (not recorded which). The receptor's source is a woman in her thirties or forties with acute COVID-19. This chain joins TRBV18 and TRBJ2-7, with 9 bases lining up with TRBD1. CDR3 in amino acids: CASSPTGTGSSYEQYV. CDR3 nucleotide sequence: TGTGCCAGCTCACCGACCGGGACAGGGAGCTCCTACGAGCAGTACGTC.